The present TCR beta chain was sequenced within a study of radiotherapy plus CTLA-4 blockade in lung cancer. V shed 5 bases, J shed 3 bases, and the junction held 3 bases outside the gene matches. The CDR3 extends over 15 amino acids. Germline values: CDR1 MDHEN, CDR2 SYDVKM. Clones were sequenced by immunoSEQ multiplex PCR, and TCRdb holds only the in-frame ones, with some missing. The sample yields about 38,000 clones, 80% to 90% seen once. The sequence was collected from a human donor with non-small cell lung cancer whose response to radiotherapy plus ipilimumab could not be evaluated. Sequencing used peripheral blood, obtained from a patient treated with radiotherapy plus ipilimumab. The J gene is TRBJ2-3, the V gene TRBV28; 12 bases are a match to TRBD2. Here the CDR3 reads CASSPSGRETDTQYF. CDR3 DNA: TGTGCCAGCAGTCCTAGCGGGAGGGAGACAGATACGCAGTATTTT.